This TCR beta chain was identified during a study of technical replicates of blood from a few donors. CDR3 length: 15 amino acids. V lost 1 base and J 2 bases, leaving 12 bases between the germline ends. The germline V gene encodes CDR1 SGHVS and CDR2 FNYEAQ. Only in-frame clones appear in the TCRdb table, and some are missing; sequencing was by immunoSEQ multiplex PCR. The sample has more than 65,000 clones, about 95% seen once. Sequencing was carried out using T cells isolated from PBMCs. The source is a human donor in good health. J is TRBJ2-7 and V is TRBV7-6; tentative D call: TRBD2 (5 bases). The CDR3, as DNA: TGTGCCAGCAGCTTAGGTAGAGGGATCGCCTACGAGCAGTACTTC. The encoded protein is CASSLGRGIAYEQYF.